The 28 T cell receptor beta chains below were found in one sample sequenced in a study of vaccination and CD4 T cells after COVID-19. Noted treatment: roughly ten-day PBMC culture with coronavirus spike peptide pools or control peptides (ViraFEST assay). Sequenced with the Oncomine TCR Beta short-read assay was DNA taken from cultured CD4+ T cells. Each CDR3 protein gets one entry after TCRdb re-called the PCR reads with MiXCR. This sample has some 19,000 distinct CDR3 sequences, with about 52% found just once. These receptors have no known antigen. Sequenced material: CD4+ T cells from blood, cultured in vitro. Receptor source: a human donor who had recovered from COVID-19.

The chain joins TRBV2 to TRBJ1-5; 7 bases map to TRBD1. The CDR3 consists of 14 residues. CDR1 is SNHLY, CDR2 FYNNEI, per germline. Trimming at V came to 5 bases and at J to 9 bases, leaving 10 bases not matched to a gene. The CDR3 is CASSPDRDQRPQHF. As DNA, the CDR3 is TGTGCCAGCAGTCCCGACAGGGACCAGCGGCCCCAGCATTTT.

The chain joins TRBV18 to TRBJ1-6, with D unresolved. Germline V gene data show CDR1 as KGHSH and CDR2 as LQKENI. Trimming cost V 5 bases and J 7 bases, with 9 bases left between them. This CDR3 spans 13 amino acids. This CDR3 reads CASSATENSPLHF. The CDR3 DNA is TGTGCCAGCTCAGCGACGGAGAATTCACCCCTCCACTTT.

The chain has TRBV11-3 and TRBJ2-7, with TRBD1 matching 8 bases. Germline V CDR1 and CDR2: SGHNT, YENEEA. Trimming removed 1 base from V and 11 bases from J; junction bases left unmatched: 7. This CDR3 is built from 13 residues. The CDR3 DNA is TGTGCCAGCAGCTTAGGACCGGACAGGGCTGAGTACTTC. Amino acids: CASSLGPDRAEYF.

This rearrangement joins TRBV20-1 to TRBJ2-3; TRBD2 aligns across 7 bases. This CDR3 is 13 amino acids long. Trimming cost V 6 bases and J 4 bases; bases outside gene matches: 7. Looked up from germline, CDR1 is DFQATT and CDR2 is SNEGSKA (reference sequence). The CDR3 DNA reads TGCAGTGCGGCGGGAGTGGAGGCAGATACGCAGTATTTT. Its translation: CSAAGVEADTQYF.

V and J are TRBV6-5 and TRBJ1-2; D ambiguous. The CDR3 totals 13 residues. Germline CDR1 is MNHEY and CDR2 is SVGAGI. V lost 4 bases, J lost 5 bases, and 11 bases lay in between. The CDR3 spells CASSSTRVYGYTF. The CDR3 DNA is TGTGCCAGCAGTTCTACACGAGTGTATGGCTACACCTTC.

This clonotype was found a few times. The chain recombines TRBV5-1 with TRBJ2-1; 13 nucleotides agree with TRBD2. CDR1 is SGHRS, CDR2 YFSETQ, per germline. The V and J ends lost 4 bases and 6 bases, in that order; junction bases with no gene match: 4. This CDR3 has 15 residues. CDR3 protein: CASSLTSGGLNEQFF. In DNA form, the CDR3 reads TGCGCCAGCAGCCTGACTAGCGGGGGGCTCAATGAGCAGTTCTTC.

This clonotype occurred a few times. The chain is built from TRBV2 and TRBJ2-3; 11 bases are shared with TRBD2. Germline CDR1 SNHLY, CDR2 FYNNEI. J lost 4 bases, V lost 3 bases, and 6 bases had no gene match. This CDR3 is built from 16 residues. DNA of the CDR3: TGTGCCAGCAGTGAGCGACTAGCGGGACGCGCAGATACGCAGTATTTT. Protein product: CASSERLAGRADTQYF. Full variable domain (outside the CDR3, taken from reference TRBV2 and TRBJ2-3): EPEVTQTPSHQVTQMGQEVILRCVPISNHLYFYWYRQILGQKVEFLVSFYNNEISEKSEIFDDQFSVERPDGSNFTLKIRSTKLEDSAMYFCASSERLAGRADTQYFGPGTRLTVL.

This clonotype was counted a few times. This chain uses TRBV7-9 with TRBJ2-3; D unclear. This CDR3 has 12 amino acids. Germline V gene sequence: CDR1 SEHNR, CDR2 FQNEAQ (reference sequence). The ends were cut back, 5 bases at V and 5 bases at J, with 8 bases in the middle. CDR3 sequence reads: CASSASVDTQYF. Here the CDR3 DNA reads TGTGCCAGCAGCGCTTCCGTAGATACGCAGTATTTT.

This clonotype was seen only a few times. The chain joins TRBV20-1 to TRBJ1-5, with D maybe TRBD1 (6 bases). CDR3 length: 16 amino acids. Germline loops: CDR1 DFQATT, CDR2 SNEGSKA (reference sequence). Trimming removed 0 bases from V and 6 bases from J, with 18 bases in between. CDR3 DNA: TGCAGTGCTAGAGATCCCAGGGGTGGGGGGGGTCAGCCCCAGCATTTT. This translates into CSARDPRGGGGQPQHF.

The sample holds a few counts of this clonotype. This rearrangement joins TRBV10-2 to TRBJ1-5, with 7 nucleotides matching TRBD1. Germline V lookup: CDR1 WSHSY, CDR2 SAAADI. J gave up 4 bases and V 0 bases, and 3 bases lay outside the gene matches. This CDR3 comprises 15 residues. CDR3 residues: CASSESHRGNQPQHF. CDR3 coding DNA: TGCGCCAGCAGTGAGTCTCACAGGGGAAATCAGCCCCAGCATTTT.

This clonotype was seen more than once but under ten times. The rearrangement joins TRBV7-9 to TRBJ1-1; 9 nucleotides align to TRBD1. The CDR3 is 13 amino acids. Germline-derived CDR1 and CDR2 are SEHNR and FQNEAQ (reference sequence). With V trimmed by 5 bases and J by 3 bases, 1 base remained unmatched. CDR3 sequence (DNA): TGTGCCAGCAGCCGACAGGGGGACACTGAAGCTTTCTTT. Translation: CASSRQGDTEAFF.

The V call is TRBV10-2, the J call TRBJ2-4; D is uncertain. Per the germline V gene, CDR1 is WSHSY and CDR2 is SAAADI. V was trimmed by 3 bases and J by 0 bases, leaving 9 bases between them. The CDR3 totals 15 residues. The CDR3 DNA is TGCGCCAGCAGTGACACACAGCTAGCCAAAAACATTCAGTACTTC. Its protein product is CASSDTQLAKNIQYF.

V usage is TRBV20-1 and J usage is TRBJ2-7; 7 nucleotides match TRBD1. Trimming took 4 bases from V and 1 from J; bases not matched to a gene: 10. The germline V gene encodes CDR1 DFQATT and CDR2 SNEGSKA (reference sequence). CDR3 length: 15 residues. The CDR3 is CSATSPTGKSYEQYF. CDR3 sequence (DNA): TGCAGTGCTACTTCCCCGACAGGGAAATCCTACGAGCAGTACTTC.

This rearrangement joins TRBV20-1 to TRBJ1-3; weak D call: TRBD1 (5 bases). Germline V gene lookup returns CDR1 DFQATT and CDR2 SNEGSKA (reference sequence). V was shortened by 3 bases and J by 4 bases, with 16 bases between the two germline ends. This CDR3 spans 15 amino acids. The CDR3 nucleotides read TGCAGTGCTAGTCTCCCAGGGACGGCAGGAAACACCATATATTTT. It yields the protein CSASLPGTAGNTIYF.

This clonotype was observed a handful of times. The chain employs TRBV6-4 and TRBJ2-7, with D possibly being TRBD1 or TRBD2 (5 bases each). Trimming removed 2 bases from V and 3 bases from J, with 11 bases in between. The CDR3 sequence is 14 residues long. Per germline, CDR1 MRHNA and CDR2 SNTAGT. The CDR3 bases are TGTGCCAGCAGTGACCGGGACGGCCTCTACGAGCAGTACTTC. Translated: CASSDRDGLYEQYF.

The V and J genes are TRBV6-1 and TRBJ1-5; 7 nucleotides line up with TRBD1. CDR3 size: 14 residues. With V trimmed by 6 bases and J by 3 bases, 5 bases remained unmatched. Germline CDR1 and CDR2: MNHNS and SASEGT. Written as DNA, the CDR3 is TGTGCCAGCAGAACAGGGGAGAACAATCAGCCCCAGCATTTT. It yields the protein CASRTGENNQPQHF.

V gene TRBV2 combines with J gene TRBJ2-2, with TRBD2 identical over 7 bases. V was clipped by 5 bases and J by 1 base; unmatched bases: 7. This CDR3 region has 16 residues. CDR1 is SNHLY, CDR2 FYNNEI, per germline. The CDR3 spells CASSLLGTKNTGELFF. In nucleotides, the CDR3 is TGTGCCAGCAGTCTCCTCGGGACTAAGAACACCGGGGAGCTGTTTTTT.

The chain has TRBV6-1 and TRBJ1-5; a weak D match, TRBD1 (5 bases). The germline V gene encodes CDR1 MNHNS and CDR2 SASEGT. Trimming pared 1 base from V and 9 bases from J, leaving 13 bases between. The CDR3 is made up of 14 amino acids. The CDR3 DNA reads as TGTGCCAGCAGTGAAGAAGGGGACGGTAGGCCCCAGCATTTT. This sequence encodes CASSEEGDGRPQHF.

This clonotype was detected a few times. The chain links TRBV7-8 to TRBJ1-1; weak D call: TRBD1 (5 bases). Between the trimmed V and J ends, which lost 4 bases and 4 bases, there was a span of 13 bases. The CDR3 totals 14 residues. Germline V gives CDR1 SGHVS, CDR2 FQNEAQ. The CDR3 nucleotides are TGTGCCAGCAGCTCCGGCCCAGGGAGCACTGAAGCTTTCTTT. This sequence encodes CASSSGPGSTEAFF.

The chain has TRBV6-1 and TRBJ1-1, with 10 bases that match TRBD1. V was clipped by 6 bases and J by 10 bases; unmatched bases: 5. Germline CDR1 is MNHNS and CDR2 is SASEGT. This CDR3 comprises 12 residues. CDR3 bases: TGTGCCAGCAGGTCCGACAGGGGGCCAGCTTTCTTT. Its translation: CASRSDRGPAFF.

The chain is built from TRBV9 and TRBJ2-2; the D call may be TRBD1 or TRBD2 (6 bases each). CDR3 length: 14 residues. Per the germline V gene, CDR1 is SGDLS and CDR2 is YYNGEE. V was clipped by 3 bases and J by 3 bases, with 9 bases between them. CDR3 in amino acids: CASSERGDTGELFF. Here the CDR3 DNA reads TGTGCCAGCAGCGAGAGGGGGGACACCGGGGAGCTGTTTTTT. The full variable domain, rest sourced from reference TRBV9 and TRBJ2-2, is DSGVTQTPKHLITATGQRVTLRCSPRSGDLSVYWYQQSLDQGLQFLIQYYNGEERAKGNILERFSAQQFPDLHSELNLSSLELGDSALYFCASSERGDTGELFFGEGSRLTVL.

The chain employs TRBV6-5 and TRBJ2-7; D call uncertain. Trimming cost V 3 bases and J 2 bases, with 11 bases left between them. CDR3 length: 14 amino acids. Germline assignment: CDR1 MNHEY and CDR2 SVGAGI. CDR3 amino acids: CASSYNDGPYEQYF. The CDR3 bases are TGTGCCAGCAGTTATAACGACGGGCCCTACGAGCAGTACTTC.

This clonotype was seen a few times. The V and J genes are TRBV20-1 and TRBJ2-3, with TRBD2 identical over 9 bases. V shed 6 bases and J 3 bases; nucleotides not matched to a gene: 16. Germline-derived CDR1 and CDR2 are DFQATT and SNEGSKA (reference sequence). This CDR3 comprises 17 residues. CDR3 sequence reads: CSADFGSRGGTTDTQYF. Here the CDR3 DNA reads TGCAGTGCGGACTTCGGCTCGCGGGGGGGCACAACAGATACGCAGTATTTT.

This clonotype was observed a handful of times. CDR3 sequence (DNA): TGCAGTGCTAGAGATATGACAGGGGAGGGCTATGGCTACACCTTC. It is translated as CSARDMTGEGYGYTF. This sequence joins TRBV20-1 and TRBJ1-2, with TRBD1 identical over 8 bases. The junction had 7 bases not matched to a gene; V was cut back by 0 bases and J by 4 bases. The V gene's germline CDR1 is DFQATT and CDR2 SNEGSKA (reference sequence). This CDR3 spans 15 amino acids.

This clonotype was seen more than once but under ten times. The CDR3 bases are TGTGCCAGCAGCTTAGTAGGTCACCAAGAGACCCAGTACTTC. Its protein product is CASSLVGHQETQYF. The chain joins TRBV7-6 to TRBJ2-5, with no clear D. V lost 1 base to trimming and J lost 0 bases, with 6 bases between them. The CDR3 contains 14 residues. Germline values: CDR1 SGHVS, CDR2 FNYEAQ.

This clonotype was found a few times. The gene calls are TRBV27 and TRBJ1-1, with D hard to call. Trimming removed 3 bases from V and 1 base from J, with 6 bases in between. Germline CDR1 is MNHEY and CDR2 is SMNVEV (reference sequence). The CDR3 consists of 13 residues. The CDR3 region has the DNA TGTGCCAGCAGTTTTTGGGGGAACACTGAAGCTTTCTTT. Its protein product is CASSFWGNTEAFF.

DNA for the CDR3: TGTGCCAGCAGCGGACAGGGAACTGAAGCTTTCTTT. Translated, it gives CASSGQGTEAFF. The chain has TRBV6-1 and TRBJ1-1, with 8 bases that match TRBD1. CDR1 is MNHNS, CDR2 SASEGT, per germline. The CDR3 loop spans 12 amino acids. V dropped 6 bases and J dropped 5; count of bases not matched to a gene: 2.

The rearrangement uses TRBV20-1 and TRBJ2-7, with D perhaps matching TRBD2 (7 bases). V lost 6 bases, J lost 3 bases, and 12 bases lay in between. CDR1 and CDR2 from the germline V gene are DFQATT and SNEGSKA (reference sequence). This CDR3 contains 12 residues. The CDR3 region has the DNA TGCAGTGCGGGAGGGGGGGTCTACGAGCAGTACTTC. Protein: CSAGGGVYEQYF.